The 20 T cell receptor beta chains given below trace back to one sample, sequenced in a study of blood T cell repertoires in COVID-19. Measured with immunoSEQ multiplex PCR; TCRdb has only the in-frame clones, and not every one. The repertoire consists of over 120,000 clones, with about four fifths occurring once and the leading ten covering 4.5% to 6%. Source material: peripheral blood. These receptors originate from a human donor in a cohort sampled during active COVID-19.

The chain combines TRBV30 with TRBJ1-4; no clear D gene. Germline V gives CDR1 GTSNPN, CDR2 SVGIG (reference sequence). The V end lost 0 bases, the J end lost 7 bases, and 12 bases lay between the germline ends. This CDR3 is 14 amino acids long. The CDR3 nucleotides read TGTGCCTGGAGTGTACGAAGTTTCGGTGAAAAACTGTTTTTT. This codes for CAWSVRSFGEKLFF.

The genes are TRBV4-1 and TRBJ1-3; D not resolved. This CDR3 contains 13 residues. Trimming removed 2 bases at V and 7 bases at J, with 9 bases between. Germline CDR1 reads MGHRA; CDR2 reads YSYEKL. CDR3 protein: CASSQTAGNTIYF. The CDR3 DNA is TGCGCCAGCAGCCAAACCGCGGGCAACACCATATATTTT.

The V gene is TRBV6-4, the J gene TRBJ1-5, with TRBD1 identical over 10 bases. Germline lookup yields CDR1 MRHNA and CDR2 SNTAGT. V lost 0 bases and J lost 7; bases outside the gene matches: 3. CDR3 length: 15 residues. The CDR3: CASSDSRQGAQPQHF. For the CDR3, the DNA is TGTGCCAGCAGTGACTCGAGACAGGGGGCGCAGCCCCAGCATTTT.

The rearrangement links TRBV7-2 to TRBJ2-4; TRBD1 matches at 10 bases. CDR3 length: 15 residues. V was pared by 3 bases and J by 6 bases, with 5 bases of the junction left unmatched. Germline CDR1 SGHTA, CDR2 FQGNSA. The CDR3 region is CASSFRQGALNIQYF. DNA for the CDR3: TGTGCCAGCAGCTTCAGACAGGGGGCTCTAAACATTCAGTACTTC. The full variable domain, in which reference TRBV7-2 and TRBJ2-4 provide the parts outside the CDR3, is GAGVSQSPSNKVTEKGKDVELRCDPISGHTALYWYRQSLGQGLEFLIYFQGNSAPDKSGLPSDRFSAERTGGSVSTLTIQRTQQEDSAVYLCASSFRQGALNIQYFGAGTRLSVL.

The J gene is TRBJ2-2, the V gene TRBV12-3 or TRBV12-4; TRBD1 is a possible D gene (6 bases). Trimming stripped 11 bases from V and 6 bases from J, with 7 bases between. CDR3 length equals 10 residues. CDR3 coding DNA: TGTGCCTCAGGGGCCGGGGAGCTGTTTTTT. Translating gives CASGAGELFF.

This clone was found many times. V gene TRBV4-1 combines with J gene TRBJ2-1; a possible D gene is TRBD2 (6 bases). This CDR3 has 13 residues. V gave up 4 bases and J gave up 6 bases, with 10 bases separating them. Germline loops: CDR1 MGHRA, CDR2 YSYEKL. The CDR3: CASSPMGGNEQFF. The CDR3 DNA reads TGCGCCAGCAGCCCTATGGGAGGCAATGAGCAGTTCTTC.

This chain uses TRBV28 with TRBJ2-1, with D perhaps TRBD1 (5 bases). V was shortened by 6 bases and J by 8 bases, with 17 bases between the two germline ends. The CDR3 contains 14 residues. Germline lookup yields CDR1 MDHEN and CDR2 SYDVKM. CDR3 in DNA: TGTGCCAGCAGCACACCAGCCTCAGGGTATGAGCAGTTCTTC. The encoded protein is CASSTPASGYEQFF.

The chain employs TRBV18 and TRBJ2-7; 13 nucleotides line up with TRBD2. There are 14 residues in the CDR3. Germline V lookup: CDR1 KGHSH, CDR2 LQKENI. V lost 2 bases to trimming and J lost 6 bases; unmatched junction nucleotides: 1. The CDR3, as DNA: TGTGCCAGCTCACCAGGACTAGCGGGAGTCGAGCAGTACGTC. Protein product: CASSPGLAGVEQYV.

This CDR3 reads CASSATSGADTQYF. CDR3 DNA sequence: TGTGCCAGCAGCGCCACTAGCGGCGCAGATACGCAGTATTTT. J is TRBJ2-3 and V is TRBV7-2; 8 nucleotides match TRBD2. The germline V gene encodes CDR1 SGHTA and CDR2 FQGNSA. The trim removed 5 bases at V and 4 bases at J, leaving 5 bases unmatched. The CDR3 has 14 amino acids.

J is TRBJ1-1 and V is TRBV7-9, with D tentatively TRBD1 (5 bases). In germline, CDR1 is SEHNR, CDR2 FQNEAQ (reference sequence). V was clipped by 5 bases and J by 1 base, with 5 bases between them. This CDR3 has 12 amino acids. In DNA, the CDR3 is TGTGCCAGCAGCGGGGCGAACACTGAAGCTTTCTTT. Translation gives CASSGANTEAFF.

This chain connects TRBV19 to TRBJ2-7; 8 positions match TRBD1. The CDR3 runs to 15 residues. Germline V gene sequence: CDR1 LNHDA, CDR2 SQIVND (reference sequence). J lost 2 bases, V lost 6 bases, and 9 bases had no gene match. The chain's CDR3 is CASRKDRDPTYEQYV. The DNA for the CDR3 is TGTGCCAGTAGAAAGGACAGGGATCCAACCTACGAGCAGTACGTC.

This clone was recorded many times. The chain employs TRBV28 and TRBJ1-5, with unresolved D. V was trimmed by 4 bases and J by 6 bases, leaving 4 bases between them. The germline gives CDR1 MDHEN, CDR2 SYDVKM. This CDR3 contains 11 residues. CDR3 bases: TGTGCCAGCAGTTCGCGTCAGCCCCAGCATTTT. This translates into CASSSRQPQHF.

The CDR3 protein is CASSLVAGGSTDTQYF. Here the CDR3 DNA reads TGCGCCAGCAGCTTGGTGGCGGGGGGGAGCACAGATACGCAGTATTTT. V is TRBV5-1 and J is TRBJ2-3; TRBD2 aligns across 9 bases. V lost 0 bases and J lost 0; bases outside the gene matches: 2. The CDR3 extends over 16 amino acids. Germline-derived CDR1 and CDR2 are SGHRS and YFSETQ.

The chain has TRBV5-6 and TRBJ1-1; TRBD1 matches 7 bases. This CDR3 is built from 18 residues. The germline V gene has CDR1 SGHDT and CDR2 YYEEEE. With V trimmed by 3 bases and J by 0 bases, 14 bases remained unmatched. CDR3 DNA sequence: TGTGCCAGCAGCTCAGATCTCGGGAGGGGGCGCATGAACACTGAAGCTTTCTTT. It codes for CASSSDLGRGRMNTEAFF.

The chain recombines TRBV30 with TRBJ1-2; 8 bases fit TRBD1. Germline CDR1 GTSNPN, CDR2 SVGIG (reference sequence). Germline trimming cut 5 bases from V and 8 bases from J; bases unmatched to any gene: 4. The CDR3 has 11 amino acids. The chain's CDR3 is CAWGQGEGYTF. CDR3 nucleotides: TGTGCCTGGGGACAGGGAGAAGGCTACACCTTC.

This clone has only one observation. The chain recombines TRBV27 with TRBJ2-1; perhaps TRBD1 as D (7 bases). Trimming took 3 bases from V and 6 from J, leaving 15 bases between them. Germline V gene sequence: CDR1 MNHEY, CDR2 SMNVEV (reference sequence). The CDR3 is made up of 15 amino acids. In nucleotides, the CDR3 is TGTGCCAGCAGTTTTTCAGGGGGGCTGATCAATGAGCAGTTCTTC. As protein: CASSFSGGLINEQFF.

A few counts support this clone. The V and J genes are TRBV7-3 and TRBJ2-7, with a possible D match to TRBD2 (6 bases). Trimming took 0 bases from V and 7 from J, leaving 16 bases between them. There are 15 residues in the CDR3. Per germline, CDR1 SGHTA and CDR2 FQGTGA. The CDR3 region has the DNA TGTGCCAGCAGCTTAACGGCCCGGGGGTCTAATGAGCAGTACTTC. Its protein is CASSLTARGSNEQYF.

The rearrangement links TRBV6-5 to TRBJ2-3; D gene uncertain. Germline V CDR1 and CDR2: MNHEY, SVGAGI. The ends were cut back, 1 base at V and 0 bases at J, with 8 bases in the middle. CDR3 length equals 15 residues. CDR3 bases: TGTGCCAGCAGTTACTTGGCAGGTAGCACAGATACGCAGTATTTT. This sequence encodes CASSYLAGSTDTQYF.

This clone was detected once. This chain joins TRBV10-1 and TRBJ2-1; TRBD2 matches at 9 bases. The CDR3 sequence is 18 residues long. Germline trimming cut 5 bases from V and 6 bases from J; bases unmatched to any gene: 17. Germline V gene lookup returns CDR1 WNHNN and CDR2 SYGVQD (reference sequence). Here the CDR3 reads CASSWLAGKPIRGNEQFF. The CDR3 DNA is TGCGCCAGCAGTTGGCTAGCGGGGAAACCGATTAGAGGCAATGAGCAGTTCTTC.

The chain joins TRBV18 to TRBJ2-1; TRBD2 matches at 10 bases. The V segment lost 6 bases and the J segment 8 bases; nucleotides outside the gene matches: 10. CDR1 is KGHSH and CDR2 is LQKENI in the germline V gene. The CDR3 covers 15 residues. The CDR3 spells CASSPTSGPGDEQFF. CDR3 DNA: TGTGCCAGCTCCCCGACTAGCGGGCCGGGGGATGAGCAGTTCTTC.